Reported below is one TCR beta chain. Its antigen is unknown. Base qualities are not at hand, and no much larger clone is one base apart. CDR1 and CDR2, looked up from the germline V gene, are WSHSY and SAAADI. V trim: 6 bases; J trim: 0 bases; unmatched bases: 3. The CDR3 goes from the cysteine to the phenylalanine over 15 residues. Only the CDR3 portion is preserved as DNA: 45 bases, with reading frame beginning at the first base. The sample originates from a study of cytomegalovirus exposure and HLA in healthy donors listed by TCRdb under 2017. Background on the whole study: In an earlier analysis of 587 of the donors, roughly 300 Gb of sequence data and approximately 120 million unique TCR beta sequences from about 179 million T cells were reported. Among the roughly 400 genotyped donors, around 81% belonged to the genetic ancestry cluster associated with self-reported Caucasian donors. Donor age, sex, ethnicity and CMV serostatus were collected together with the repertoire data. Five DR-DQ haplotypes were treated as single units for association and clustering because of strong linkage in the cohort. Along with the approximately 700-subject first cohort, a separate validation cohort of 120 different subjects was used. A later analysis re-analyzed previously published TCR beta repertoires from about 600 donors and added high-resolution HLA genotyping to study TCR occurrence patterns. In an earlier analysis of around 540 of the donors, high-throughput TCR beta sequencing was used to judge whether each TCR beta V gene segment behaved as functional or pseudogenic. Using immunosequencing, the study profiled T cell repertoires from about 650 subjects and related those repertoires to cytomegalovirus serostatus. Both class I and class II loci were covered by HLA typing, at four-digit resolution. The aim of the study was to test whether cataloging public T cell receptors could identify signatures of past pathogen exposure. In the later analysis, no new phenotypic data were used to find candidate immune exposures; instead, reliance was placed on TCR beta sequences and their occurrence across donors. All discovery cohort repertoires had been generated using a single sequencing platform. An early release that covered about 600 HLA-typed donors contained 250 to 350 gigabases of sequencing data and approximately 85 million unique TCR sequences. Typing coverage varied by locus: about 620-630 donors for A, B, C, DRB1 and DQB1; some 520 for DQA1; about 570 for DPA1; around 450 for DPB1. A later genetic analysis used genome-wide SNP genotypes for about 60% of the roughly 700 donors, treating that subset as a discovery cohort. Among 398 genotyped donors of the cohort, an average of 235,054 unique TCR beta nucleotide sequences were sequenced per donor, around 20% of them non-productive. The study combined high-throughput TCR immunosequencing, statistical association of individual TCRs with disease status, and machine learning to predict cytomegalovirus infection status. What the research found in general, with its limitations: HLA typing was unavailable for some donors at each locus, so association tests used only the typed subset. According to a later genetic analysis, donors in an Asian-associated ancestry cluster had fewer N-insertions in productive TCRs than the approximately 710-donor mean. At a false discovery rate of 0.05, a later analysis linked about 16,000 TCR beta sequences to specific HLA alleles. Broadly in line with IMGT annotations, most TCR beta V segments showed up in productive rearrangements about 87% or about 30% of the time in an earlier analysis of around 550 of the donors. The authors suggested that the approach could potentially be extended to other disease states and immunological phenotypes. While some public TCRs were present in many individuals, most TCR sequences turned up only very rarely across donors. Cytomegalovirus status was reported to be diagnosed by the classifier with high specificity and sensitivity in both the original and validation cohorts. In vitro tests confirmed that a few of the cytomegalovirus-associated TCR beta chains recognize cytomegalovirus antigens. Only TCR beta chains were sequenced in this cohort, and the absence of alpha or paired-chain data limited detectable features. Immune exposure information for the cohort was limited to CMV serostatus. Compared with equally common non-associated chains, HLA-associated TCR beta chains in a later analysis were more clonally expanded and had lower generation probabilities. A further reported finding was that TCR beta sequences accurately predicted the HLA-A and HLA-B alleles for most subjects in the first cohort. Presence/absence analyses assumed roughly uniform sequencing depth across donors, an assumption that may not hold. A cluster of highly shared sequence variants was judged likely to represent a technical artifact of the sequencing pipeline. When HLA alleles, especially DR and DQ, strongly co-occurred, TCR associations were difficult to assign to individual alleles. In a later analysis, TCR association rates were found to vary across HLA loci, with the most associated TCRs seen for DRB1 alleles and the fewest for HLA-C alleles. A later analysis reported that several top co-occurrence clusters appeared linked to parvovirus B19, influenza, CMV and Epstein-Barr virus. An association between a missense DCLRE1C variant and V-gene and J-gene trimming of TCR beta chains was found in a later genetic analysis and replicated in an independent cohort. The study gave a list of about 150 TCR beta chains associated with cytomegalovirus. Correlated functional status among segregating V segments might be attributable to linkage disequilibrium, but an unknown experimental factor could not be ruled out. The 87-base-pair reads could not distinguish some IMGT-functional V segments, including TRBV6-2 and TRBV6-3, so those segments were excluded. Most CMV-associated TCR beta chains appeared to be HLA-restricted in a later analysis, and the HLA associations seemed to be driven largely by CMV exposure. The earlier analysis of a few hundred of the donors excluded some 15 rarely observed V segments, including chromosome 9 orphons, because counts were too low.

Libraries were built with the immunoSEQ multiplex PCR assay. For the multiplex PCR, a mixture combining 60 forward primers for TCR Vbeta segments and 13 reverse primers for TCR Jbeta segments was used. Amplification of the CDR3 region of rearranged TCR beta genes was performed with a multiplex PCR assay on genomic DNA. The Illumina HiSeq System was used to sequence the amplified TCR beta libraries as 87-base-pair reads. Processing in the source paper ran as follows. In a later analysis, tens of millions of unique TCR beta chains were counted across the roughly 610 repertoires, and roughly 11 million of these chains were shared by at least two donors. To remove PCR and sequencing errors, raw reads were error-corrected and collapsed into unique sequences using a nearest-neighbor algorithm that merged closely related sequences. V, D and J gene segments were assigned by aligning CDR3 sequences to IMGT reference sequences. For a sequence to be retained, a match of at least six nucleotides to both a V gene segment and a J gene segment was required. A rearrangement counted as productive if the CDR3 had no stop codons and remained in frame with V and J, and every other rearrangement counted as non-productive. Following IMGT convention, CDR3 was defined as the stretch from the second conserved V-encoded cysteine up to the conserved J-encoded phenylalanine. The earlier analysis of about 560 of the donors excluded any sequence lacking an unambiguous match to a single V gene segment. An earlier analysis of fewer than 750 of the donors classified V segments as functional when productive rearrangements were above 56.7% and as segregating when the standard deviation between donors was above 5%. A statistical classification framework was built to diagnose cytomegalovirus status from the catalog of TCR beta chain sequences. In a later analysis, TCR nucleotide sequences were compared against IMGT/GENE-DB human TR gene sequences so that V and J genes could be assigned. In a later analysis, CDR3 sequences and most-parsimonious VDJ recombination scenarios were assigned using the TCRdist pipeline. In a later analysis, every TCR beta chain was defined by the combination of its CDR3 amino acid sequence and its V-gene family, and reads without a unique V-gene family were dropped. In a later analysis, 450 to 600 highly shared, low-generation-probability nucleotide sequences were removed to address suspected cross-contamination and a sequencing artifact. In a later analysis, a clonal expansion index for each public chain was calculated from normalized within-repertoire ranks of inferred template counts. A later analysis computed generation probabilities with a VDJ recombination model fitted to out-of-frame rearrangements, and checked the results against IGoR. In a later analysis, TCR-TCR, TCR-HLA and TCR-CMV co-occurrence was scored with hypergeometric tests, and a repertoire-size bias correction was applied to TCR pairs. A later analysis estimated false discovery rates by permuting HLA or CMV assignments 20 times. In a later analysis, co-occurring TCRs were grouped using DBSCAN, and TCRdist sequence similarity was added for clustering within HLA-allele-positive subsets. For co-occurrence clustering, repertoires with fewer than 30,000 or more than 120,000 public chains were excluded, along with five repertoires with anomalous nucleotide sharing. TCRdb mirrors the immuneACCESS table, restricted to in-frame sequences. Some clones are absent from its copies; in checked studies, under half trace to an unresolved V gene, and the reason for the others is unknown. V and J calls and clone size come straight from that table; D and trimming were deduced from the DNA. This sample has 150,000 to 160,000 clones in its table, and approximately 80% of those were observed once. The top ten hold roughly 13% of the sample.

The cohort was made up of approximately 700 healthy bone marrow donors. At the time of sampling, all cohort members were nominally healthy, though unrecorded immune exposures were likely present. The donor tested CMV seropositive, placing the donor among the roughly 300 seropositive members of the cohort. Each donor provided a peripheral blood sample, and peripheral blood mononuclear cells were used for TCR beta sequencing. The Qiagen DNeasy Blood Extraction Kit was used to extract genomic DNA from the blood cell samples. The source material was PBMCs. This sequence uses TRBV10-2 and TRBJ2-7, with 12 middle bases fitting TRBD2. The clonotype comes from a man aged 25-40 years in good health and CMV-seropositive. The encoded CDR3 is CASRETSGGSYEQYF. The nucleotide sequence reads TGCGCCAGCAGGGAGACTAGCGGGGGCTCCTACGAGCAGTACTTC.